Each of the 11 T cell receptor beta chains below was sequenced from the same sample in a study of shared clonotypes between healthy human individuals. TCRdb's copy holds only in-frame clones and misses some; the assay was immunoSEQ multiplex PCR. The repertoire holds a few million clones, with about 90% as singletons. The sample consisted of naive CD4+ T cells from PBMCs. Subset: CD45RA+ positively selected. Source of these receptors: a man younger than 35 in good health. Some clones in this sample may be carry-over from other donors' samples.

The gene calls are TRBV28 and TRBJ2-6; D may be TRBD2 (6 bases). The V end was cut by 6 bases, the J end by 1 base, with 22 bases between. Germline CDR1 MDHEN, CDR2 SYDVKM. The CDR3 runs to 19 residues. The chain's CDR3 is CASSFDGGLLISGANVLTF. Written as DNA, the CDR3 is TGTGCCAGCAGCTTTGACGGGGGACTGCTGATTTCTGGGGCCAACGTCCTGACTTTC. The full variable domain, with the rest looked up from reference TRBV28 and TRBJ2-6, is DVKVTQSSRYLVKRTGEKVFLECVQDMDHENMFWYRQDPGLGLRLIYFSYDVKMKEKGDIPEGYSVSREKKERFSLILESASTNQTSMYLCASSFDGGLLISGANVLTFGAGSRLTVL.

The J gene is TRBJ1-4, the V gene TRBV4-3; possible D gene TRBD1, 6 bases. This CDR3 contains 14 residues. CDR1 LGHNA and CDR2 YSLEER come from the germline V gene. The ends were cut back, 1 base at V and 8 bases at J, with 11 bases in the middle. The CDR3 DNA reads TGCGCCAGCAGCCAAGTACAGGGCTACGAAAAACTGTTTTTT. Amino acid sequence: CASSQVQGYEKLFF.

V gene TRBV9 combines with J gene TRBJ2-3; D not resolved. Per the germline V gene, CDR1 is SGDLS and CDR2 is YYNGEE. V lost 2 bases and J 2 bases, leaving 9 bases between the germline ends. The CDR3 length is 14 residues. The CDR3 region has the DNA TGTGCCAGCAGCGTGACACCACCCACAGATACGCAGTATTTT. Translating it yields CASSVTPPTDTQYF.

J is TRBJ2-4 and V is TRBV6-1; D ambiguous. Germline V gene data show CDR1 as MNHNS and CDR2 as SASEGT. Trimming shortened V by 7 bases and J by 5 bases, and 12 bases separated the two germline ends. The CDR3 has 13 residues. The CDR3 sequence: CASKRSVQNIQYF. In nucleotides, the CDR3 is TGTGCCAGCAAGAGGAGCGTCCAAAACATTCAGTACTTC.

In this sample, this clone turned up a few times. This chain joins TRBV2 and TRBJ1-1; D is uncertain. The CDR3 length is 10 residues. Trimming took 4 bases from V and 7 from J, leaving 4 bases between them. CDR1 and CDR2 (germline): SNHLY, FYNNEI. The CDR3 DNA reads TGTGCCAGCAGTGCGCTTGAAGCTTTCTTT. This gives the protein CASSALEAFF.

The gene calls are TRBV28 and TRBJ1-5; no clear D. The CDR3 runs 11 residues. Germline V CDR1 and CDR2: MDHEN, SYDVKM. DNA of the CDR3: TGTGGCACGAGCAGCAATCAGCCCCAGCATTTT. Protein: CGTSSNQPQHF.

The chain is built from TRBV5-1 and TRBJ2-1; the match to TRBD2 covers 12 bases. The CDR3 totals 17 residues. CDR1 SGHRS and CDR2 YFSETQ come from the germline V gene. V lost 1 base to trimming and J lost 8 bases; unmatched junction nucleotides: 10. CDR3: CASSLIQTSGRSDEQFF. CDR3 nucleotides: TGCGCCAGCAGCTTGATACAGACTAGCGGGAGAAGTGATGAGCAGTTCTTC.

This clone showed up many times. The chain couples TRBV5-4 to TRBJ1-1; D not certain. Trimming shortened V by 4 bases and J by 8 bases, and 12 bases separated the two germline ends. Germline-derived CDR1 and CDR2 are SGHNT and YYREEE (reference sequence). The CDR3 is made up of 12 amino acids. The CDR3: CASSDLDREAFF. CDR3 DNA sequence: TGTGCCAGCAGCGATCTCGACCGGGAAGCTTTCTTT.

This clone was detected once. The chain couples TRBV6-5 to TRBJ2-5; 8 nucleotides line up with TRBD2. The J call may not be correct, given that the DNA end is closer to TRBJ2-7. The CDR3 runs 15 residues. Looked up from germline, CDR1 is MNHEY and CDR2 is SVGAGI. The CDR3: CASRKPGLVHYEQYF. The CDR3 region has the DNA TGTGCCAGCAGGAAACCGGGACTAGTTCACTACGAGCAGTACTTC.

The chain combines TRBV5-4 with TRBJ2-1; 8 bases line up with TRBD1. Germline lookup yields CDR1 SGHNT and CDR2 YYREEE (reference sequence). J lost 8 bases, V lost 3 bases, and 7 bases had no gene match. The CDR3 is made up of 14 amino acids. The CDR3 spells CASSSGQVQDEQFF. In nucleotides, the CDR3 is TGTGCCAGCAGCTCGGGACAGGTCCAGGATGAGCAGTTCTTC.

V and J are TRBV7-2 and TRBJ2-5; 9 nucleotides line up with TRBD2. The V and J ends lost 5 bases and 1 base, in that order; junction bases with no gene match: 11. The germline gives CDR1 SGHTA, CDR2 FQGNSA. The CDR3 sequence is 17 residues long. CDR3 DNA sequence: TGTGCCAGCAGCGCTTATAGCGGGGGATCTTTCCAAGAGACCCAGTACTTC. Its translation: CASSAYSGGSFQETQYF.